Presented here are 25 T cell receptor beta chains from one specimen sequenced in a study of regulatory T cells in long-lasting Graves disease. Time point noted: newly diagnosed GD, antithyroid drugs for less than 3 months. PBMCs were the source of the RNA used for TCR sequencing. Arm-PCR of CDR3 regions and iRepertoire HTBI primers were the basis on which TCR beta libraries were built. From the multiplex PCR reads, TCRdb called clonotypes with MiXCR, one entry per CDR3 protein. The sample records approximately 310,000 distinct CDR3 sequences, 15% to 20% being singletons. Sequencing was performed on peripheral blood mononuclear cells (PBMCs), taken at new diagnosis, from a patient treated with antithyroid drugs. The receptors come from a female donor with Graves disease.

This clonotype was counted ten times or more. The V gene is TRBV2, the J gene TRBJ2-3; 8 nucleotides align to TRBD2. Losses at the gene ends were 7 bases for V and 6 bases for J; bases not matched to a gene: 12. CDR1 SNHLY and CDR2 FYNNEI come from the germline V gene. The CDR3 contains 15 residues. CDR3 DNA: TGTGCCAGCAATTTTAACGGGAGGGCAGGTGATACGCAGTATTTT. As protein: CASNFNGRAGDTQYF.

This clonotype came up many times. As DNA, the CDR3 is TGTGCCAGTAGTATCCGAAATCCCGGGAGGGGTGCAGATACGCAGTATTTT. It specifies CASSIRNPGRGADTQYF. This rearrangement joins TRBV19 to TRBJ2-3, with TRBD2 matching 8 bases. J was trimmed by 4 bases and V by 3 bases; bases with no gene match: 12. The CDR3 is 17 amino acids. The germline CDR1 and CDR2 sequences are LNHDA and SQIVND (reference sequence).

Details on this clonotype: Relative to the germline gene, one junction end is altered; a read error may explain this. As DNA, the CDR3 is TGTGCCAGTAGTTTATACCTCACTTGGAGGGAACCGCATCAGCCCCAGCATTTT. Protein product: CASSLYLTWREPHQPQHF. The V gene is TRBV28, the J gene TRBJ1-5, with unresolved D. This CDR3 is 18 amino acids long. Germline CDR1 MDHEN, CDR2 SYDVKM.

In its sample, this clonotype was seen many times. V is TRBV18 and J is TRBJ1-5; a weak D match, TRBD1 (6 bases). The CDR3 is made up of 14 amino acids. Trimming took off 6 bases at V and 6 bases at J, with 15 bases between the two ends. The germline V gene encodes CDR1 KGHSH and CDR2 LQKENI. CDR3 bases: TGTGCCAGCTCTCCGGACAGCGGGCGTCAGCCCCAGCATTTT. It is translated as CASSPDSGRQPQHF.

Points on this clonotype: The junction departs from germline at one end; a sequencing error may be responsible. The chain uses TRBV6-4 and TRBJ2-3, with D maybe TRBD2 (6 bases). The CDR3 spans 18 residues. Germline lookup yields CDR1 MRHNA and CDR2 SNTAGT. CDR3 in amino acids: CASSYSFPAGIKRDTQYF. The CDR3 DNA is TGTGCCAGCAGTTACTCGTTCCCGGCGGGGATAAAGAGGGATACGCAGTATTTT.

The rearrangement links TRBV28 to TRBJ1-1; D is undetermined. V was clipped by 6 bases and J by 8 bases, with 16 bases between them. The CDR3 loop spans 13 amino acids. CDR1 and CDR2 (germline): MDHEN, SYDVKM. CDR3 in amino acids: CASRVSAGSEAFF. The CDR3 DNA follows: TGTGCCAGCAGGGTTAGCGCGGGGAGCGAAGCTTTCTTT.

The chain uses TRBV10-1 and TRBJ2-2, with 8 bases fitting TRBD2. CDR3 length: 13 residues. Germline CDR1 and CDR2: WNHNN and SYGVQD (reference sequence). In DNA, the CDR3 is TGCGCTCTCCGGGAGGGCCGCTCCGGGGAGCTGTTTTTT. As protein: CALREGRSGELFF.

The chain joins TRBV29-1 to TRBJ2-7; D may be TRBD1 (5 bases). Trimming shortened V by 5 bases and J by 5 bases, and 13 bases separated the two germline ends. The CDR3 sequence is 12 residues long. Per germline, CDR1 SQVTM and CDR2 ANQGSEA. CDR3 amino acids: CSVMGQADEQYF. The DNA of the CDR3 is TGCAGCGTTATGGGGCAGGCTGACGAGCAGTACTTC.

This clonotype appeared many times. The chain couples TRBV12-3 or TRBV12-4 to TRBJ1-2, with 9 bases matching TRBD1. The junction had 5 bases not matched to a gene; V was cut back by 1 base and J by 8 bases. The CDR3 runs to 14 residues. As DNA, the CDR3 is TGTGCCAGCAGTTTAGGCAACAGGGGGCGAGGCTACACCTTC. Translating it yields CASSLGNRGRGYTF.

The sample holds a few counts of this clonotype. At one boundary the junction diverges from the germline segment, which might be a read error. The rearrangement links TRBV28 to TRBJ2-2; D call uncertain. CDR3 length: 12 amino acids. Per the germline V gene, CDR1 is MDHEN and CDR2 is SYDVKM. The chain's CDR3 is CASSLNSGELFF. CDR3 coding DNA: TGTGCCAGCAGTTTGAACTCCGGGGAGCTGTTTTTT.

In this sample, this clonotype turned up many times. The chain recombines TRBV12-3 or TRBV12-4 with TRBJ2-7; 7 bases are a match to TRBD2. V lost 0 bases and J lost 0; bases outside the gene matches: 2. This CDR3 spans 15 amino acids. CDR3 bases: TGTGCCAGCAGTTTAGCGGCGGGAGTCTCCTACGAGCAGTACTTC. Translating gives CASSLAAGVSYEQYF.

This clonotype came up many times. This chain connects TRBV9 to TRBJ2-3, with 9 bases aligning to TRBD2. The CDR3 length is 20 residues. Per germline, CDR1 SGDLS and CDR2 YYNGEE. Trimming removed 4 bases from V and 0 bases from J; junction bases left unmatched: 18. The CDR3 loop is CASSPRLAVREGISTDTQYF. For the CDR3, the DNA is TGTGCCAGCAGCCCCCGACTAGCGGTCAGGGAGGGAATAAGCACAGATACGCAGTATTTT.

For the CDR3, the DNA is TGCGCCAGCAGCCCGGAAGGTAGCGGGAGGGCCGACTACGAGCAGTACTTC. It codes for CASSPEGSGRADYEQYF. This chain joins TRBV5-1 and TRBJ2-7; TRBD2 matches at 11 bases. CDR3 size: 17 residues. The germline gives CDR1 SGHRS, CDR2 YFSETQ. V dropped 4 bases and J dropped 3; count of bases not matched to a gene: 12.

The CDR3 nucleotides read TGTGCCAGCACTACAACGGCCGCCGGACTAGCGGGGACCTACGAGCAGTACTTC. Translated: CASTTTAAGLAGTYEQYF. The chain couples TRBV7-8 to TRBJ2-7, with 12 nucleotides matching TRBD2. This CDR3 spans 18 amino acids. Germline CDR1 SGHVS, CDR2 FQNEAQ. J gave up 2 bases and V 7 bases, and 15 bases lay outside the gene matches.

In its sample, this clonotype was seen many times. The DNA for the CDR3 is TGTGCCAGCAGTGCCCTCCTCGGGGGCACAGATACGCAGTATTTT. It specifies CASSALLGGTDTQYF. This rearrangement joins TRBV28 to TRBJ2-3, with TRBD2 as a possible D gene (5 bases). The CDR3 totals 15 residues. The V end lost 5 bases, the J end lost 1 base, and 13 bases lay between the germline ends. CDR1 is MDHEN, CDR2 SYDVKM, per germline.

This clonotype was recorded many times. The chain employs TRBV11-3 and TRBJ2-7; D uncertain. The ends were cut back, 5 bases at V and 6 bases at J, with 8 bases in the middle. The germline V gene has CDR1 SGHNT and CDR2 YENEEA. This CDR3 comprises 11 residues. DNA of the CDR3: TGTGCCAGCAGCCGCCTGAGCGAGCAGTACTTC. The encoded protein is CASSRLSEQYF.

Ten or more counts support this clonotype. This chain uses TRBV27 with TRBJ1-6; D is ambiguous. Per the germline V gene, CDR1 is MNHEY and CDR2 is SMNVEV (reference sequence). This CDR3 comprises 14 residues. V lost 9 bases to trimming and J lost 7 bases, with 16 bases between them. In nucleotides, the CDR3 is TGTGCCAGTACGGTTGGGAGCCACAATTCACCCCTCCACTTT. As protein: CASTVGSHNSPLHF.

This clonotype was picked up a small number of times. This may stem from a read error, because a much larger clone lies one nucleotide away. The genes are TRBV6-2 or TRBV6-3 and TRBJ2-5; D ambiguous. Germline lookup yields CDR1 MNHEY and CDR2 SVGEGT. This CDR3 region has 16 residues. V lost 7 bases, J lost 1 base, and 19 bases lay in between. The CDR3, as DNA: TGTGCCAGCAATGAAACCGGTTTTTCAGCCCAAGAGACCCAGTACTTC. Amino acids: CASNETGFSAQETQYF.

In this sample, this clonotype turned up many times. The chain links TRBV12-3 or TRBV12-4 to TRBJ2-3; 8 nucleotides line up with TRBD2. The V gene end was trimmed by 0 bases and the J gene end by 4 bases; junction bases not matched to a gene: 12. The CDR3 contains 18 residues. The CDR3 DNA follows: TGTGCCAGCAGTTTAGCCCCTCTAGGAGCGGGAGACGCAGATACGCAGTATTTT. Its protein is CASSLAPLGAGDADTQYF.

This clonotype was observed many times. The rearrangement links TRBV11-1 to TRBJ2-5, with D tentatively TRBD2 (5 bases). The CDR3 runs to 15 residues. Deletions cut 5 bases from V and 3 bases from J, with 16 bases between. CDR1 is SGHAT, CDR2 FQDESV, per germline (reference sequence). The CDR3 nucleotides read TGTGCCAGCAGCCCTCTTCAAGCGGTTGAAGAGACCCAGTACTTC. Translating it yields CASSPLQAVEETQYF.

This clonotype was counted at least ten times. The chain has TRBV30 and TRBJ2-7, with 10 bases identical to TRBD2. V shed 2 bases, J shed 3 bases, and the junction held 1 base outside the gene matches. Per germline, CDR1 GTSNPN and CDR2 SVGIG (reference sequence). This CDR3 is built from 13 residues. The CDR3 loop reads CAWSLAGVYEQYF. The CDR3 DNA reads as TGTGCCTGGAGTCTAGCGGGAGTCTACGAGCAGTACTTC.

Many counts were recorded for this clonotype. The genes are TRBV28 and TRBJ2-7; 11 nucleotides align to TRBD2. V dropped 5 bases and J dropped 4; count of bases not matched to a gene: 4. CDR3 length: 14 residues. Per germline, CDR1 MDHEN and CDR2 SYDVKM. The CDR3 loop reads CASSPRTSGYEQYF. CDR3 nucleotide sequence: TGTGCCAGCAGTCCCCGGACTAGCGGGTACGAGCAGTACTTC.

This rearrangement joins TRBV28 to TRBJ2-5; unclear D gene. V dropped 5 bases and J dropped 2 bases, with 12 bases sitting between them. Germline lookup yields CDR1 MDHEN and CDR2 SYDVKM. CDR3 length: 14 residues. The CDR3 sequence: CASSERTVQETQYF. The DNA of the CDR3 is TGTGCCAGCAGTGAACGGACGGTACAAGAGACCCAGTACTTC.

This clonotype was picked up many times. In DNA form, the CDR3 reads TGTGCCAGCCAGAGTCGGGTTCTGGATAACTATGGCTACACCTTC. It is translated as CASQSRVLDNYGYTF. This chain links TRBV2 with TRBJ1-2; D uncertain. Germline CDR1 SNHLY, CDR2 FYNNEI. Trimming stripped 8 bases from V and 1 base from J, with 17 bases between. This CDR3 is 15 amino acids long.

This clonotype was seen at least ten times. The V gene is TRBV20-1, the J gene TRBJ2-6, with D perhaps matching TRBD1 (5 bases). The CDR3 is 16 amino acids. Germline CDR1 reads DFQATT; CDR2 reads SNEGSKA (reference sequence). V was clipped by 3 bases and J by 0 bases, with 12 bases between them. CDR3 sequence: CSARTVSFSGANVLTF. CDR3 nucleotide sequence: TGCAGTGCTAGGACAGTCAGTTTCTCTGGGGCCAACGTCCTGACTTTC.